The next 30 T cell receptor beta chains were all read from a single sample in a study of read filtering for tumor transcriptome and immune sequencing (dated by TCRdb to 2018 to 2021). The listed sequencing device is Illumina HiSeq 4000. TCR libraries were constructed from roughly 400 ng RNA using the Immunoverse kit, and molecular barcoded adaptors covering alpha/delta and beta/gamma chains were employed. TCRdb itself trimmed the public reads at Q25 with fastp, ran MiXCR and retained productive beta chains. Records with the same CDR3 protein are collapsed into one entry carrying the most frequent genes and DNA. The sample yields 100,000 to 150,000 distinct CDR3 sequences; roughly 13% were counted once. Roughly 7.6% of the sample comes from the top ten. Sequencing was carried out using a population of CD138-negative cells sorted from bone marrow. The meaning of the sample's cell subset or site label: bone marrow mononuclear cells depleted of CD138+ plasma/myeloma cells by negative magnetic selection. The receptor set was obtained from a donor aged 40 or older with multiple myeloma.

In its sample, this clonotype was seen many times. CDR3 protein: CASSSDRDTGELFF. DNA of the CDR3: TGTGCCAGCAGCTCGGACCGCGACACCGGGGAGCTGTTTTTT. The chain employs TRBV12-3 or TRBV12-4 and TRBJ2-2; D unresolved. The V gene lost 6 bases and the J gene lost 3 bases, with 11 bases spanning the gap. The CDR3 extends over 14 amino acids.

In its sample, this clonotype was seen many times. The CDR3 DNA is TGTGCCAGCAGCCCCAGGGGAGTTATTACTGAAGCTTTCTTT. Protein: CASSPRGVITEAFF. The chain links TRBV7-9 to TRBJ1-1, with D tentatively TRBD1 (6 bases). This CDR3 contains 14 residues. V was pared by 5 bases and J by 5 bases, with 15 bases between. Germline V CDR1 and CDR2: SEHNR, FQNEAQ (reference sequence). Drawing the rest from reference TRBV7-9 and TRBJ1-1, the complete variable domain is DTGVSQNPRHKITKRGQNVTFRCDPISEHNRLYWYRQTLGQGPEFLTYFQNEAQLEKSRLLSDRFSAERPKGSFSTLEIQRTEQGDSAMYLCASSPRGVITEAFFGQGTRLTVV.

This clonotype showed up many times. V usage is TRBV6-5 and J usage is TRBJ1-5; no firm D call. Germline lookup yields CDR1 MNHEY and CDR2 SVGAGI. Trimming cost V 0 bases and J 7 bases, with 10 bases left between them. CDR3 length: 14 amino acids. The DNA for the CDR3 is TGTGCCAGCAGTTACTCCGACTCCAGGCAGCCCCAGCATTTT. Translated, it gives CASSYSDSRQPQHF.

This chain links TRBV27 with TRBJ1-5, with unresolved D. The CDR3 spans 15 residues. The V and J ends lost 6 bases and 0 bases respectively, with 12 bases between them. Germline CDR1 and CDR2: MNHEY and SMNVEV (reference sequence). Here the CDR3 reads CASSPGRVSNQPQHF. Written as DNA, the CDR3 is TGTGCCAGCAGCCCCGGACGGGTTAGCAATCAGCCCCAGCATTTT.

This clonotype showed up many times. This sequence joins TRBV4-2 and TRBJ2-7, with D hard to call. V lost 0 bases to trimming and J lost 3 bases, with 9 bases between them. Germline-derived CDR1 and CDR2 are LGHNA and YNFKEQ. The CDR3 spans 14 residues. The CDR3 loop reads CASSQDLLFYEQYF. CDR3 DNA: TGTGCCAGCAGCCAAGATCTCTTATTCTACGAGCAGTACTTC.

There are a few counts of this clonotype. The chain has TRBV2 and TRBJ2-1; tentatively, D is TRBD1 (5 bases). V was cut by 6 bases and J by 15 bases, with 15 bases left in between. The CDR3 sequence is 11 residues long. CDR1 is SNHLY and CDR2 is FYNNEI in the germline V gene. CDR3 amino acids: CASRGQKGMFF. CDR3 DNA sequence: TGTGCCAGCAGGGGGCAGAAGGGTATGTTCTTC. Full variable domain (remainder filled in from reference TRBV2 and TRBJ2-1): EPEVTQTPSHQVTQMGQEVILRCVPISNHLYFYWYRQILGQKVEFLVSFYNNEISEKSEIFDDQFSVERPDGSNFTLKIRSTKLEDSAMYFCASRGQKGMFFGPGTRLTVL.

This chain joins TRBV4-1 and TRBJ2-2; D possibly corresponds to TRBD2 (5 bases). Trimming left V 1 base short and J 6 bases short, with 12 bases between. Per germline, CDR1 MGHRA and CDR2 YSYEKL. The CDR3 totals 15 residues. The chain's CDR3 is CASSQGWESAGELFF. The CDR3, as DNA: TGCGCCAGCAGCCAAGGGTGGGAGTCGGCCGGGGAGCTGTTTTTT.

This clonotype has a count of ten or more. The V gene is TRBV20-1, the J gene TRBJ2-1, with D perhaps TRBD1 (5 bases). CDR1 DFQATT and CDR2 SNEGSKA come from the germline V gene (reference sequence). Trimming stripped 6 bases from V and 0 bases from J, with 15 bases between. The CDR3 length is 15 residues. CDR3: CSAHPDTSSYNEQFF. Written as DNA, the CDR3 is TGCAGTGCCCACCCGGACACGAGCTCCTACAATGAGCAGTTCTTC.

In its sample, this clonotype was seen many times. V usage is TRBV30 and J usage is TRBJ2-1, with 10 bases lining up with TRBD2. CDR1 and CDR2 from the germline V gene are GTSNPN and SVGIG (reference sequence). J was trimmed by 9 bases and V by 3 bases; bases with no gene match: 5. The CDR3 totals 13 residues. In nucleotides, the CDR3 is TGTGCCTGGAGAGCGGGACTAGCGAGTGAGCAGTTCTTC. Its translation is CAWRAGLASEQFF. The full variable domain, in which reference TRBV30 and TRBJ2-1 provide the parts outside the CDR3, is SQTIHQWPATLVQPVGSPLSLECTVEGTSNPNLYWYRQAAGRGLQLLFYSVGIGQISSEVPQNLSASRPQDRQFILSSKKLLLSDSGFYLCAWRAGLASEQFFGPGTRLTVL.

The chain couples TRBV7-8 to TRBJ2-1, with 8 bases identical to TRBD2. Germline V gene sequence: CDR1 SGHVS, CDR2 FQNEAQ. Trimming removed 0 bases from V and 1 base from J; junction bases left unmatched: 2. The CDR3 spans 16 residues. The CDR3: CASSLAGTRSYNEQFF. CDR3 bases: TGTGCCAGCAGCTTAGCCGGGACTAGGTCCTACAATGAGCAGTTCTTC.

The sample holds many counts of this clonotype. The V call is TRBV7-9, the J call TRBJ2-1; possible D gene TRBD2, 7 bases. Germline V gene sequence: CDR1 SEHNR, CDR2 FQNEAQ (reference sequence). Trimming left V 1 base short and J 3 bases short, with 10 bases between. The length of the CDR3 is 15 residues. The CDR3 protein is CASSLEGGSYNEQFF. The CDR3 nucleotides are TGTGCCAGCAGCTTAGAGGGGGGGAGCTACAATGAGCAGTTCTTC.

This clonotype has only a few counts. The chain links TRBV5-1 to TRBJ2-1; D is unclear. There are 15 residues in the CDR3. With 3 bases removed from V and 0 bases from J, the gap between germline ends came to 10 bases. CDR1 SGHRS and CDR2 YFSETQ come from the germline V gene. The chain's CDR3 is CASSSVRNSYNEQFF. CDR3 in DNA: TGCGCCAGCAGCTCTGTCCGGAACTCCTACAATGAGCAGTTCTTC.

In this sample, this clonotype turned up many times. The chain links TRBV5-1 to TRBJ2-3, with no clear D. V lost 1 base and J 3 bases, leaving 6 bases between the germline ends. The CDR3 sequence is 13 residues long. Looked up from germline, CDR1 is SGHRS and CDR2 is YFSETQ. CDR3 in amino acids: CASSLRRTDTQYF. The CDR3 DNA is TGCGCCAGCAGCTTGCGTAGAACAGATACGCAGTATTTT.

The chain uses TRBV9 and TRBJ2-3; perhaps TRBD2 as D (6 bases). The germline CDR1 and CDR2 sequences are SGDLS and YYNGEE. CDR3 size: 16 residues. V was trimmed by 0 bases and J by 2 bases, leaving 13 bases between them. CDR3 coding DNA: TGTGCCAGCAGCGTAGGGGCGGGAAGATCCACAGATACGCAGTATTTT. Its translation is CASSVGAGRSTDTQYF.

In regard to this clonotype: A much bigger clone sits one base away, suggesting this may be a read error. The V gene is TRBV12-3 or TRBV12-4, the J gene TRBJ1-5; D not resolved. This CDR3 region has 14 residues. In DNA form, the CDR3 reads TGTGCCGGCAGCCCCCAAGCGAGGAATCAGCCCCAGCATTTT. Translating gives CAGSPQARNQPQHF.

The chain combines TRBV12-5 with TRBJ1-3, with no clear D. Germline values: CDR1 LGHNT, CDR2 FRNRAP. With 0 bases removed from V and 0 bases from J, the gap between germline ends came to 18 bases. This CDR3 has 19 amino acids. The CDR3 DNA reads as TGTGCTAGTGGTTTGGTTTTCATGGGTGAGGGATACTCTGGAAACACCATATATTTT. Translation gives CASGLVFMGEGYSGNTIYF.

Comments on this clonotype: A single base separates this from a much larger clone, so it may be a read error. The CDR3 nucleotides read TGTGCCAGCAGTTTTGTAAGTGCGGGGACTGGGGCCAGCGTCCTGACTTTC. This encodes CASSFVSAGTGASVLTF. This chain links TRBV27 with TRBJ2-6; D perhaps matches TRBD2 (6 bases). The CDR3 is 17 amino acids. The V gene's germline CDR1 is MNHEY and CDR2 SMNVEV (reference sequence).

This clonotype was picked up many times. In DNA, the CDR3 is TGCGCCAGCAGCCCCCTGAAGGGCGGCAACACTGAAGCTTTCTTT. This encodes CASSPLKGGNTEAFF. The V and J genes are TRBV5-1 and TRBJ1-1; D unresolved. The CDR3 sequence is 15 residues long. Germline V CDR1 and CDR2: SGHRS, YFSETQ. V was pared by 4 bases and J by 2 bases, with 15 bases between.

There are many counts of this clonotype. The CDR3 sequence: CASSLDVSEVYEQYF. CDR3 DNA: TGCGCCAGCAGCTTGGACGTTAGCGAAGTATACGAGCAGTACTTC. The chain employs TRBV5-1 and TRBJ2-7, with D possibly TRBD2 on 5 matching bases. The CDR3 consists of 15 residues. Germline V gene lookup returns CDR1 SGHRS and CDR2 YFSETQ. V lost 0 bases to trimming and J lost 4 bases, with 14 bases between them.

In this sample, this clonotype turned up a few times. The chain combines TRBV5-1 with TRBJ2-7; D not resolved. The germline gives CDR1 SGHRS, CDR2 YFSETQ. Trimming removed 0 bases at V and 4 bases at J, with 17 bases between. The CDR3 is made up of 16 amino acids. CDR3 sequence reads: CASSLATLGGSYEQYF. CDR3 nucleotide sequence: TGCGCCAGCAGCTTGGCTACCCTAGGTGGAAGTTACGAGCAGTACTTC.

Notes on this clonotype: Sequence at one end of the junction differs from germline and may be a read error. The chain employs TRBV12-3 or TRBV12-4 and TRBJ2-1; 10 bases match TRBD2. This CDR3 contains 15 residues. CDR3 bases: TGTGCCGGCAGTTTAGGAGGGCTAGCGGGAGAAACGGAGTTCTTC. Translation: CAGSLGGLAGETEFF.

This clonotype was seen repeatedly, ten times or more. The chain is built from TRBV11-3 and TRBJ2-1; D remains unclear. V lost 2 bases and J 9 bases, leaving 8 bases between the germline ends. Germline loops: CDR1 SGHNT, CDR2 YENEEA. This CDR3 is built from 12 residues. CDR3 sequence (DNA): TGTGCCAGCAGCTTATGGAATCTTGAGCAGTTCTTC. Its protein is CASSLWNLEQFF.

Comment on this clonotype: A read error may account for a junction end that differs from germline. V is TRBV20-1 and J is TRBJ1-5; 7 positions match TRBD1. From germline, CDR1 is DFQATT and CDR2 SNEGSKA (reference sequence). The CDR3 has 14 residues. The DNA of the CDR3 is TGCAGTGCTAGTTTCAGGGGGAGCAGTCAGCCCCGGCATTTT. Translation: CSASFRGSSQPRHF.

Concerning this clonotype itself: Possible read error: a much larger clone is one base away. The chain combines TRBV4-1 with TRBJ2-1; 13 nucleotides align to TRBD2. This CDR3 has 17 residues. The V gene's germline CDR1 is MGHRA and CDR2 YSYEKL. CDR3 sequence (DNA): TGCGCCAGCAGCCACAGTTGGACTAGCGGGAGAGACAATGAGCGGTTCTTC. This gives the protein CASSHSWTSGRDNERFF.

Ten or more counts support this clonotype. V and J are TRBV7-8 and TRBJ2-7; D not resolved. CDR3 length: 14 amino acids. Looked up from germline, CDR1 is SGHVS and CDR2 is FQNEAQ. The V end lost 0 bases, the J end lost 3 bases, and 9 bases lay between the germline ends. The CDR3 loop is CASSLARSGYEQYF. The DNA of the CDR3 is TGTGCCAGCAGCTTAGCCCGGTCGGGCTACGAGCAGTACTTC.

On this clonotype itself: This may stem from a read error, because a much larger clone lies one nucleotide away. The CDR3 does not close with the conserved phenylalanine or tryptophan, likely indicating a read error. The chain is built from TRBV9 and TRBJ2-2, with 10 bases lining up with TRBD2. With V trimmed by 0 bases and J by 8 bases, 4 bases remained unmatched. The CDR3 is 15 amino acids. In germline, CDR1 is SGDLS, CDR2 YYNGEE. The CDR3: CASSVDLAGVGELFS. As DNA, the CDR3 is TGTGCCAGCAGCGTAGATCTAGCGGGAGTTGGGGAGCTGTTTTCT.

This clonotype was recorded many times. The chain combines TRBV5-1 with TRBJ2-1, with 7 bases identical to TRBD1. V lost 4 bases to trimming and J lost 10 bases; unmatched junction nucleotides: 14. The CDR3 loop spans 15 amino acids. The V gene's germline CDR1 is SGHRS and CDR2 YFSETQ. This chain's CDR3 is CASSPGTANLQEQFF. The DNA for the CDR3 is TGCGCCAGCAGCCCCGGGACAGCAAACCTTCAAGAGCAGTTCTTC.

This clonotype was counted at least ten times. The chain joins TRBV29-1 to TRBJ2-2; D possibly matches TRBD1 or TRBD2 (5 bases each). This CDR3 spans 15 amino acids. From germline, CDR1 is SQVTM and CDR2 ANQGSEA. The ends were cut back, 2 bases at V and 6 bases at J, with 16 bases in the middle. The CDR3 DNA reads as TGCAGCGTTGAAATGGGGGTATCCGATGCCGGGGAGCTGTTTTTT. Its protein product is CSVEMGVSDAGELFF.

This clonotype was picked up many times. The chain uses TRBV13 and TRBJ2-3, with 10 positions matching TRBD2. The length of the CDR3 is 14 residues. The V and J ends lost 5 bases and 4 bases, in that order; junction bases with no gene match: 3. The germline V gene encodes CDR1 PRHDT and CDR2 FYEKMQ (reference sequence). CDR3 bases: TGTGCCAGCAGCCCAGGACTAGCGGCAGATACGCAGTATTTT. Its protein is CASSPGLAADTQYF.

This clonotype was seen many times. The chain has TRBV29-1 and TRBJ2-2; D remains unclear. From germline, CDR1 is SQVTM and CDR2 ANQGSEA. Trimming shortened V by 4 bases and J by 5 bases, and 11 bases separated the two germline ends. This CDR3 comprises 13 residues. This chain's CDR3 is CSVGLMGTGELFF. Written as DNA, the CDR3 is TGCAGCGTTGGGCTTATGGGGACCGGGGAGCTGTTTTTT.